This TCR beta chain originates from a study of blood T cell repertoires in COVID-19. Looking at the study overall: COVID-19 samples, acute and convalescent, were from the United States, Italy and Spain.

TCRdb's table, derived via immunoSEQ multiplex PCR, lists solely in-frame clones and lacks some. Of hundreds of thousands of clones in the sample, 90% were seen once. The CDR3 loop spans 15 amino acids. Between the trimmed V and J ends, which lost 5 bases and 4 bases, there was a span of 17 bases. Germline V lookup: CDR1 SGHTA, CDR2 FQGTGA. This receptor was obtained from a woman aged 18-29 years with acute COVID-19. Sequencing was carried out using PBMCs or T cells enriched from blood (not recorded which). The rearrangement joins TRBV7-3 to TRBJ2-5, with D possibly matching TRBD2 (6 bases). CDR3 sequence reads: CASSPQVGGIETQYF. The DNA of the CDR3 is TGTGCCAGCAGCCCCCAGGTGGGGGGAATAGAGACCCAGTACTTC.